The 21 T cell receptor beta chains presented below share a single source sample, sequenced in a study of response to subunit inactivated influenza vaccine. TCRdb reprocessed the RT-PCR reads with MiXCR, giving one entry per CDR3 protein. Of approximately 530,000 distinct CDR3 sequences listed, roughly 13% are singletons. This material consisted of PBMCs from blood, taken roughly 47 days after vaccination. All receptors come from a man aged 50 or older who received an inactivated influenza vaccine.

This clonotype showed up just a few times. The chain uses TRBV7-2 and TRBJ1-1, with no clear D. The CDR3 runs to 16 residues. V was clipped by 3 bases and J by 0 bases, with 14 bases between them. CDR1 and CDR2 from the germline V gene are SGHTA and FQGNSA. The CDR3 region is CASSFRSLLMNTEAFF. The CDR3 DNA sequence: TGTGCCAGCAGCTTTAGGAGCCTACTTATGAACACTGAAGCTTTCTTT.

V usage is TRBV27 and J usage is TRBJ1-2; 7 positions match TRBD1. Germline V gene lookup returns CDR1 MNHEY and CDR2 SMNVEV (reference sequence). This CDR3 comprises 13 residues. V shed 3 bases and J 7 bases; nucleotides not matched to a gene: 5. The CDR3 nucleotides read TGTGCCAGCAGTTTGAACAGGGGTTTTGGCTACACCTTC. Its translation is CASSLNRGFGYTF.

The chain has TRBV5-1 and TRBJ2-7, with TRBD1 as a possible D gene (6 bases). Between the trimmed V and J ends, which lost 1 base and 2 bases, there was a span of 16 bases. The CDR3 has 16 amino acids. Looked up from germline, CDR1 is SGHRS and CDR2 is YFSETQ. CDR3 protein: CASSLTGTTPPYEQYF. CDR3 DNA: TGCGCCAGCAGCTTGACCGGGACAACCCCCCCCTACGAGCAGTACTTC.

The rearrangement uses TRBV11-2 and TRBJ2-1; tentative D call: TRBD2 (5 bases). The V end was cut by 5 bases, the J end by 8 bases, with 19 bases between. This CDR3 comprises 15 residues. Germline values: CDR1 SGHAT, CDR2 FQNNGV. CDR3 in DNA: TGTGCCAGCAGCCCGGGTTTGGGGTTGAGGGATGAGCAGTTCTTC. This codes for CASSPGLGLRDEQFF.

There are a few counts of this clonotype. J is TRBJ2-1 and V is TRBV5-1; 10 bases are a match to TRBD2. V lost 3 bases and J lost 4; bases outside the gene matches: 7. CDR3 length: 16 residues. CDR1 is SGHRS, CDR2 YFSETQ, per germline. The CDR3 region is CASSSASGGPYNEQFF. In nucleotides, the CDR3 is TGCGCCAGCAGCTCCGCTAGCGGGGGTCCTTACAATGAGCAGTTCTTC.

There are a few counts of this clonotype. The chain is built from TRBV6-1 and TRBJ2-1; D gene unclear. This CDR3 is 13 amino acids long. The germline CDR1 and CDR2 sequences are MNHNS and SASEGT. Trimming cost V 7 bases and J 6 bases, with 13 bases left between them. The CDR3 DNA follows: TGTGCCAGCATCCACAGCCCGAGCAATGAGCAGTTCTTC. Amino acid sequence: CASIHSPSNEQFF.

This clonotype occurred many times. This rearrangement joins TRBV5-1 to TRBJ2-3; D possibly corresponds to TRBD2 (6 bases). V was shortened by 1 base and J by 5 bases, with 11 bases between the two germline ends. Looked up from germline, CDR1 is SGHRS and CDR2 is YFSETQ. The CDR3 spans 14 residues. The CDR3 DNA sequence: TGCGCCAGCAGCTTGTCGGGGGTTGTAGATACGCAGTATTTT. Translating gives CASSLSGVVDTQYF.

The chain carries TRBV5-4 and TRBJ1-2, with D hard to call. Trimming removed 2 bases from V and 6 bases from J, with 17 bases in between. CDR1 and CDR2 (germline): SGHNT, YYREEE (reference sequence). The CDR3 is 15 residues long. CDR3 in amino acids: CASSFSHSRRDGYTF. DNA for the CDR3: TGTGCCAGCAGCTTTAGTCACAGCAGAAGAGATGGCTACACCTTC.

Ten or more counts support this clonotype. The chain uses TRBV29-1 and TRBJ2-3; the D is unclear. Germline V gene lookup returns CDR1 SQVTM and CDR2 ANQGSEA. The V and J ends lost 2 bases and 7 bases respectively, with 10 bases between them. This CDR3 has 12 amino acids. Here the CDR3 DNA reads TGCAGCGTTGAATCTCTTCGGTATACGCAGTATTTT. It specifies CSVESLRYTQYF.

The gene calls are TRBV4-2 and TRBJ2-3; no clear D. The CDR3 is 17 amino acids. CDR1 and CDR2 from the germline V gene are LGHNA and YNFKEQ. Trimming shortened V by 0 bases and J by 1 base, and 14 bases separated the two germline ends. The CDR3, as DNA: TGTGCCAGCAGCCAAGAACGACGGAGCACCCGCACAGATACGCAGTATTTT. Protein product: CASSQERRSTRTDTQYF.

The DNA of the CDR3 is TGTGCCAGCAGTACCACCACAGGGGTGAACACCGGGGAGCTGTTTTTT. Its translation is CASSTTTGVNTGELFF. The chain uses TRBV12-3 or TRBV12-4 and TRBJ2-2, with 7 bases fitting TRBD1. The CDR3 sequence is 16 residues long. V shed 5 bases, J shed 1 base, and the junction held 7 bases outside the gene matches.

The table lists this clonotype with many counts. This chain uses TRBV20-1 with TRBJ2-7, with 7 bases aligning to TRBD2. This CDR3 is 13 amino acids long. V shed 5 bases and J 4 bases; nucleotides not matched to a gene: 8. Germline loops: CDR1 DFQATT, CDR2 SNEGSKA (reference sequence). The CDR3 DNA reads as TGCAGTGCTGGTCAGCGGGGACTATACGAGCAGTACTTC. This translates into CSAGQRGLYEQYF.

J is TRBJ2-3 and V is TRBV7-2; no reliable D call. This CDR3 contains 12 residues. The V gene's germline CDR1 is SGHTA and CDR2 FQGNSA. Trimming removed 1 base from V and 7 bases from J, with 6 bases in between. DNA for the CDR3: TGTGCCAGCAGCTTAGATGGAAATACGCAGTATTTT. This sequence encodes CASSLDGNTQYF.

Ten or more counts support this clonotype. The rearrangement joins TRBV3-1 to TRBJ2-7; 8 bases map to TRBD2. The germline V gene has CDR1 LGHDT and CDR2 YNNKEL (reference sequence). The CDR3 consists of 14 residues. J gave up 3 bases and V 4 bases, and 5 bases lay outside the gene matches. The CDR3 loop is CASSRRLANYEQYF. The CDR3 DNA is TGTGCCAGCAGCCGCAGACTAGCGAACTACGAGCAGTACTTC.

This clonotype was counted ten times or more. V and J are TRBV12-3 or TRBV12-4 and TRBJ2-3; 7 bases fit TRBD2. CDR3 length: 14 amino acids. The V segment lost 1 base and the J segment 4 bases; nucleotides outside the gene matches: 2. CDR3 sequence (DNA): TGTGCCAGCAGTTTAGTCGCGGGAGCAGATACGCAGTATTTT. Translated, it gives CASSLVAGADTQYF.

The sample holds a few counts of this clonotype. The gene calls are TRBV6-2 or TRBV6-3 and TRBJ2-5; D gene ambiguous. This CDR3 spans 11 amino acids. Trimming left V 11 bases short and J 7 bases short, with 14 bases between. Looked up from germline, CDR1 is MNHEY and CDR2 is SVGEGT. The DNA of the CDR3 is TGTGCCGCCCAAGGCTCGGGGACCCAGTACTTC. Residues: CAAQGSGTQYF.

The CDR3 loop is CASSFRGSSSYEQYF. Written as DNA, the CDR3 is TGTGCCAGCAGCTTCAGGGGGTCGAGCTCCTACGAGCAGTACTTC. V and J are TRBV5-6 and TRBJ2-7; 7 positions match TRBD1. CDR3 length: 15 residues. The germline CDR1 and CDR2 sequences are SGHDT and YYEEEE. The V gene end was trimmed by 2 bases and the J gene end by 0 bases; junction bases not matched to a gene: 5.

The V call is TRBV5-5, the J call TRBJ2-7, with a weak D call TRBD2 (5 bases). Germline V gene sequence: CDR1 SGHKS, CDR2 YYEKEE (reference sequence). Between the trimmed V and J ends, which lost 10 bases and 0 bases, there was a span of 17 bases. The CDR3 covers 14 residues. The DNA of the CDR3 is TGTGCCTGCACGGAAGCGGAGAGCTCCTACGAGCAGTACTTC. Its protein is CACTEAESSYEQYF.

This clonotype was seen ten or more times. The CDR3 DNA follows: TGTGCCAGCAGCCCCACCTATTTGGGGGGGCGAGTGTCCTACGAGCAGTACTTC. This gives the protein CASSPTYLGGRVSYEQYF. The chain links TRBV11-1 to TRBJ2-7; D may be TRBD2 (7 bases). The CDR3 spans 18 residues. Trimming pared 5 bases from V and 1 base from J, leaving 24 bases between. Per germline, CDR1 SGHAT and CDR2 FQDESV (reference sequence).

This clonotype has at least ten counts. The chain joins TRBV27 to TRBJ2-5; 7 nucleotides agree with TRBD2. Germline V gives CDR1 MNHEY, CDR2 SMNVEV (reference sequence). The CDR3 contains 13 residues. Unmatched junction bases numbered 4, after V lost 2 bases and J lost 7 bases. The CDR3 coding sequence is TGTGCCAGCAGTTTAAATGGGGAGGGGACCCAGTACTTC. Its protein product is CASSLNGEGTQYF.

The chain employs TRBV20-1 and TRBJ2-3; no firm D call. The V gene's germline CDR1 is DFQATT and CDR2 SNEGSKA (reference sequence). V was shortened by 1 base and J by 2 bases, with 16 bases between the two germline ends. CDR3 length: 16 amino acids. The CDR3 nucleotides are TGCAGTGCTAGAGGGGTTGAGGTTTGGTTCACAGATACGCAGTATTTT. This encodes CSARGVEVWFTDTQYF.